The subject of this entry is one T cell receptor beta chain. Second doses that came at about 4 or about 12 weeks were put together. This sample is part of a study of T cell responses to AZD1222 COVID-19 vaccine. The method was immunoSEQ multiplex PCR; TCRdb's version includes in-frame clones alone and lacks a portion of them. The sample holds about 120,000 clones, approximately 88% seen once. Losses at the gene ends were 5 bases for V and 11 bases for J; bases not matched to a gene: 7. From germline, CDR1 is MGHRA and CDR2 YSYEKL. The CDR3 length is 13 residues. Here the sequenced sample was peripheral blood, taken 28 days after the second AZD1222 dose. The gene calls are TRBV4-1 and TRBJ2-5; 11 nucleotides line up with TRBD2. This sequence was found in an adult who received the AZD1222 COVID-19 vaccine. The CDR3 region has the DNA TGCGCCAGCAGCGACGGGACTAGCGGACATCAGTACTTC. It codes for CASSDGTSGHQYF.